The clone carrying this T cell receptor (beta chain) was observed many times. No antigen is known for it. The data belong to a study of neurological immune-mediated disorders. Trimming left V 6 bases short and J 1 base short, with 9 bases between. The CDR3 covers 12 residues. Per the germline V gene, CDR1 is DFQATT and CDR2 is SNEGSKA (reference sequence). Notes on the study in general: The level of TCR clonal expansion was highest in patients with HTLV-1-associated myelopathy and lowest in multiple sclerosis, where it fell below the level seen in healthy controls. Expanded clones shared no identical CDR3 amino acid sequences across subjects, which suggested private TCR-beta repertoires in all groups.

For the unsorted libraries, 2 million PBMCs stored at -80 C served as input. As for the cDNA, it was generated by 5'RACE with 10-nucleotide random UMIs. TCRdb called the 5' RACE reads again in MiXCR, with one record for every CDR3 protein. The sample shows 65,000 to 75,000 distinct CDR3 sequences, more than 4.5% of them seen only once. The sample comprised PBMCs. The clonotype was recovered from a human donor with multiple sclerosis. The donor label of this sample is uncertain. The V and J genes are TRBV20-1 and TRBJ1-2; TRBD1 might be the D (5 bases). CDR3 bases: TGCAGTGCCCCACAGGTTAACTATGGCTACACCTTC. Translated, it gives CSAPQVNYGYTF.